One sample yielded the 21 T cell receptor beta chains listed below, sequenced in a study of blood T cell repertoires in COVID-19 (dated by TCRdb to 2018 to 2021). Libraries came from the immunoSEQ multiplex PCR assay. As stored in TCRdb, this immuneACCESS dataset retains in-frame rearrangements with V and J assigned. A fraction of the clones does not appear; measured against another copy, unresolved V genes explain less than half of the discrepancy, and the remainder lacks a known reason. The sample data list around 140,000 clones, and over 75% of these were observed just once. Jointly, the top ten make up about an eighth of the sample. Sample: peripheral blood. Source of these receptors: a young man with COVID-19, enrolled during active disease.

The V and J genes are TRBV28 and TRBJ2-7; the match to TRBD2 covers 8 bases. From germline, CDR1 is MDHEN and CDR2 SYDVKM. The trim removed 5 bases at V and 7 bases at J, leaving 13 bases unmatched. The CDR3 spans 15 residues. The DNA for the CDR3 is TGTGCCAGCAGTCCCCTTAGCGGGAAGGTTCGGGAGCAGTACTTC. It yields the protein CASSPLSGKVREQYF.

This clone appeared once. The V gene is TRBV19, the J gene TRBJ2-1, with a tentative D call TRBD2 (6 bases). The CDR3 is 16 residues long. V was pared by 4 bases and J by 2 bases, with 15 bases between. Germline V CDR1 and CDR2: LNHDA, SQIVND (reference sequence). CDR3 sequence reads: CASSSLSGDTYNEQFF. CDR3 nucleotide sequence: TGTGCCAGTAGTAGCCTCTCGGGGGATACCTACAATGAGCAGTTCTTC. The full variable domain, with the rest looked up from reference TRBV19 and TRBJ2-1, is DGGITQSPKYLFRKEGQNVTLSCEQNLNHDAMYWYRQDPGQGLRLIYYSQIVNDFQKGDIAEGYSVSREKKESFPLTVTSAQKNPTAFYLCASSSLSGDTYNEQFFGPGTRLTVL.

In its sample, this clone was seen once. This chain links TRBV6-2 or TRBV6-3 with TRBJ2-7, with D maybe TRBD1 (6 bases). The CDR3 loop spans 21 amino acids. V lost 3 bases, J lost 0 bases, and 30 bases lay in between. Germline V gene data show CDR1 as MNHEY and CDR2 as SVGEGT. CDR3: CASSYSSMWTARYQISYEQYF. As DNA, the CDR3 is TGTGCCAGCAGTTATTCCTCGATGTGGACAGCGCGTTACCAGATCTCCTACGAGCAGTACTTC.

The chain links TRBV19 to TRBJ2-2; TRBD1 agrees at 8 bases. The CDR3 covers 16 residues. With 10 bases clipped from V and 1 base from J, the junction kept 11 bases outside the gene matches. Germline CDR1 LNHDA, CDR2 SQIVND (reference sequence). Here the CDR3 DNA reads TGTGCCACCCTCTCCGCCGGGACAGGGAACACCGGGGAGCTGTTTTTT. It specifies CATLSAGTGNTGELFF.

This chain links TRBV25-1 with TRBJ2-7, with 7 bases fitting TRBD2. The CDR3 runs to 15 residues. V was pared by 2 bases and J by 5 bases, with 9 bases of the junction left unmatched. The germline gives CDR1 MGHDK, CDR2 SYGVNS. CDR3 bases: TGTGCCAGCAGTGAACTCGGGGGAGGGCCCCACGAGCAGTACTTC. This sequence encodes CASSELGGGPHEQYF.

The V call is TRBV4-3, the J call TRBJ1-3; tentatively, D is TRBD1 (6 bases). Germline lookup yields CDR1 LGHNA and CDR2 YSLEER. There are 13 residues in the CDR3. Trimming shortened V by 3 bases and J by 4 bases, and 7 bases separated the two germline ends. CDR3 in DNA: TGCGCCAGCAGCCAGGGGGCAGGAAACACCATATATTTT. This sequence encodes CASSQGAGNTIYF.

This chain connects TRBV7-2 to TRBJ2-7, with TRBD2 identical over 7 bases. The CDR3 covers 15 residues. V lost 1 base, J lost 2 bases, and 5 bases stayed unmatched. Germline CDR1 is SGHTA and CDR2 is FQGNSA. CDR3 sequence reads: CASSLVSSGTYEQYF. The CDR3 DNA is TGTGCCAGCAGCTTAGTGTCTAGCGGTACCTACGAGCAGTACTTC.

The V and J genes are TRBV18 and TRBJ1-6, with D maybe TRBD1 (5 bases). Germline assignment: CDR1 KGHSH and CDR2 LQKENI. This CDR3 is built from 15 residues. V lost 3 bases and J lost 17, with 23 bases in between. Here the CDR3 DNA reads TGTGCCAGCTCACCTCCCGGCGACAGCCTCTATGGGATCCACTTT. This codes for CASSPPGDSLYGIHF.

V is TRBV24-1 and J is TRBJ2-3; tentatively, D is TRBD1 (5 bases). V was cut by 5 bases and J by 8 bases, with 7 bases left in between. Germline values: CDR1 KGHDR, CDR2 SFDVKD. This CDR3 has 11 residues. The CDR3, as DNA: TGTGCCACCAGTGGGGGCGCTACGCAGTATTTT. Its translation is CATSGGATQYF.

The CDR3 sequence: CASSLRSFYGYTF. The CDR3 DNA is TGTGCCAGCAGTTTGCGGAGCTTCTATGGCTACACCTTC. V gene TRBV28 combines with J gene TRBJ1-2; D uncertain. V was trimmed by 3 bases and J by 4 bases, leaving 9 bases between them. The germline gives CDR1 MDHEN, CDR2 SYDVKM. The CDR3 sequence is 13 residues long.

The genes are TRBV30 and TRBJ2-7, with a weak D call TRBD1 (5 bases). CDR3 size: 17 residues. In germline, CDR1 is GTSNPN, CDR2 SVGIG (reference sequence). Deletions cut 2 bases from V and 0 bases from J, with 20 bases between. The DNA for the CDR3 is TGTGCCTGGAGTTTCTTGATGACAGTTAGGGGCTCCTACGAGCAGTACTTC. Its translation is CAWSFLMTVRGSYEQYF. Based on the CDR3 plus reference TRBV30 and TRBJ2-7, the full variable domain is SQTIHQWPATLVQPVGSPLSLECTVEGTSNPNLYWYRQAAGRGLQLLFYSVGIGQISSEVPQNLSASRPQDRQFILSSKKLLLSDSGFYLCAWSFLMTVRGSYEQYFGPGTRLTVT.

This sequence joins TRBV5-4 and TRBJ2-1, with TRBD2 matching 9 bases. Germline V gene sequence: CDR1 SGHNT, CDR2 YYREEE (reference sequence). This CDR3 has 15 residues. V lost 3 bases to trimming and J lost 6 bases; unmatched junction nucleotides: 7. The DNA for the CDR3 is TGTGCCAGCAGCTCCTTGCGGGAGGGTGGCAATGAGCAGTTCTTC. As protein: CASSSLREGGNEQFF.

This clone appeared a single time. A read error may explain this, as a much larger clone is one base away. The sample has other DNA sequences that encode this CDR3 too. This rearrangement joins TRBV5-6 to TRBJ1-6; no definite D call. Germline V CDR1 and CDR2: SGHDT, YYEEEE. This CDR3 contains 14 residues. V lost 0 bases and J lost 4, with 5 bases in between. CDR3 amino acids: CASSLAGYNSPLHF. Written as DNA, the CDR3 is TGTGCCAGCAGCTTGGCAGGTTATAATTCACCCCTCCACTTT.

The chain carries TRBV6-4 and TRBJ2-3; 9 bases agree with TRBD2. Unmatched junction bases numbered 2, after V lost 0 bases and J lost 1 base. CDR3 size: 16 residues. Germline CDR1 is MRHNA and CDR2 is SNTAGT. DNA for the CDR3: TGTGCCAGCAGTGACTCTGGCGGGAGGGGCACAGATACGCAGTATTTT. Its translation: CASSDSGGRGTDTQYF.

This clone has a single count. V usage is TRBV4-1 and J usage is TRBJ1-1, with D possibly being TRBD1 (5 bases). Germline CDR1 reads MGHRA; CDR2 reads YSYEKL. Deletions cut 1 base from V and 11 bases from J, with 17 bases between. The CDR3 covers 14 residues. CDR3 nucleotide sequence: TGCGCCAGCAGCCAAGGTGTGACCAGGGTCACGGCTTTCTTT. As protein: CASSQGVTRVTAFF.

Comments on this clone: One end of the junction is discordant with germline, which a read error may explain. The V and J genes are TRBV4-3 and TRBJ1-4, with 10 bases that match TRBD1. Germline V gives CDR1 LGHNA, CDR2 YSLEER. CDR3 length: 16 amino acids. Here the CDR3 reads CASSPRQGASNEKLLF. Written as DNA, the CDR3 is TGCGCCAGCAGCCCGAGACAGGGGGCCTCTAATGAAAAACTGCTTTTT.

CDR3 DNA sequence: TGTGCCACCAGCAGAGGACAGGGTACTGGAGAGCAGTACTTC. Protein: CATSRGQGTGEQYF. The rearrangement joins TRBV15 to TRBJ2-7, with 7 positions matching TRBD1. This CDR3 contains 14 residues. After removal of 1 base from V and 7 bases from J, the junction contained 7 bases not matched to a gene. CDR1 and CDR2 from the germline V gene are LNHNV and YYDKDF (reference sequence).

V is TRBV2 and J is TRBJ2-1, with 7 bases fitting TRBD1. J was trimmed by 13 bases and V by 6 bases; bases with no gene match: 15. The V gene's germline CDR1 is SNHLY and CDR2 FYNNEI. The CDR3 runs 14 residues. In nucleotides, the CDR3 is TGTGCCAGCAGCCGGAGCCGCCAGGGGGAAGGACAGTTCTTC. Its translation is CASSRSRQGEGQFF. Using reference TRBV2 and TRBJ2-1 for the parts outside the CDR3, the full variable domain is EPEVTQTPSHQVTQMGQEVILRCVPISNHLYFYWYRQILGQKVEFLVSFYNNEISEKSEIFDDQFSVERPDGSNFTLKIRSTKLEDSAMYFCASSRSRQGEGQFFGPGTRLTVL.

V and J are TRBV28 and TRBJ2-1; D is possibly TRBD2 (6 bases). There are 15 residues in the CDR3. The germline CDR1 and CDR2 sequences are MDHEN and SYDVKM. V was cut by 5 bases and J by 1 base, with 12 bases left in between. The chain's CDR3 is CASSLSGPSYNEQFF. The CDR3 DNA sequence: TGTGCCAGCAGTCTAAGCGGGCCGTCCTACAATGAGCAGTTCTTC.

This chain connects TRBV7-9 to TRBJ2-7, with 8 bases fitting TRBD2. Looked up from germline, CDR1 is SEHNR and CDR2 is FQNEAQ (reference sequence). The CDR3 sequence is 14 residues long. Unmatched junction bases numbered 8, after V lost 5 bases and J lost 5 bases. CDR3 sequence reads: CASSPPGRENEQYF. The CDR3 region has the DNA TGTGCCAGCAGCCCCCCCGGGAGGGAAAACGAGCAGTACTTC.

J is TRBJ2-3 and V is TRBV11-3; D perhaps matches TRBD2 (6 bases). The ends were cut back, 5 bases at V and 5 bases at J, with 26 bases in the middle. The CDR3 is 18 amino acids. The germline V gene has CDR1 SGHNT and CDR2 YENEEA. This CDR3 reads CASSAAGYGVEGIDTQYF. CDR3 sequence (DNA): TGTGCCAGCAGCGCAGCGGGTTATGGCGTAGAAGGTATAGATACGCAGTATTTT.